These 25 T cell receptor beta chains came from one sample sequenced in a study of blood T cell repertoires in COVID-19. Sequenced by immunoSEQ multiplex PCR; TCRdb stores in-frame clones only, minus some. The repertoire holds about 230,000 clones, with around 88% as singletons. Sequenced sample: PBMCs or T cells enriched from blood (not recorded which). The receptors come from a woman in her thirties or forties with acute COVID-19.

The rearrangement joins TRBV2 to TRBJ1-1; D is unresolved. CDR3 length: 13 residues. Germline V CDR1 and CDR2: SNHLY, FYNNEI. V was cut by 3 bases and J by 6 bases, with 11 bases left in between. The CDR3 sequence is CASSDTGSPEAFF. In DNA form, the CDR3 reads TGTGCCAGCAGTGACACTGGGAGCCCTGAAGCTTTCTTT.

The rearrangement joins TRBV5-1 to TRBJ1-2, with 9 nucleotides matching TRBD1. V lost 3 bases, J lost 2 bases, and 2 bases stayed unmatched. The CDR3 has 14 residues. Germline CDR1 SGHRS, CDR2 YFSETQ. CDR3 sequence: CASSYDRGNYGYTF. In DNA, the CDR3 is TGCGCCAGCAGCTATGACAGGGGGAACTATGGCTACACCTTC.

This clone has more than one count but fewer than ten. The rearrangement joins TRBV24-1 to TRBJ1-2; D not certain. The CDR3 covers 14 residues. Germline assignment: CDR1 KGHDR and CDR2 SFDVKD. V gave up 4 bases and J gave up 5 bases, with 13 bases separating them. The CDR3 coding sequence is TGTGCCACCAGTGACCCTCCCACGGAGTATGGCTACACCTTC. Its translation: CATSDPPTEYGYTF.

The chain carries TRBV27 and TRBJ2-7, with 9 bases lining up with TRBD1. With V trimmed by 1 base and J by 6 bases, 7 bases remained unmatched. CDR3 length: 15 amino acids. The germline CDR1 and CDR2 sequences are MNHEY and SMNVEV (reference sequence). CDR3 sequence: CASSLFGQGRGEQYF. For the CDR3, the DNA is TGTGCCAGCAGTTTATTCGGACAGGGGAGGGGCGAGCAGTACTTC.

In DNA, the CDR3 is TGTGCCAGCAGCTTGGATCCGGGTTCCTATGGCTACACCTTC. Its protein product is CASSLDPGSYGYTF. The chain combines TRBV5-4 with TRBJ1-2; D call uncertain. This CDR3 has 14 residues. Germline-derived CDR1 and CDR2 are SGHNT and YYREEE (reference sequence). Trimming pared 0 bases from V and 4 bases from J, leaving 10 bases between.

The V and J genes are TRBV10-1 and TRBJ2-5, with a possible D match to TRBD2 (7 bases). Germline lookup yields CDR1 WNHNN and CDR2 SYGVQD (reference sequence). Trimming shortened V by 3 bases and J by 4 bases, and 12 bases separated the two germline ends. The CDR3 consists of 14 residues. CDR3 sequence (DNA): TGCGCCAGCAGTGACGGGGGGCCAGGAGAGACCCAGTACTTC. Its protein is CASSDGGPGETQYF.

V gene TRBV7-8 combines with J gene TRBJ1-2; no clear D gene. CDR3 length: 12 residues. Germline V gene data show CDR1 as SGHVS and CDR2 as FQNEAQ. Trimming pared 5 bases from V and 8 bases from J, leaving 12 bases between. CDR3 amino acids: CASSPPSVGYTF. The CDR3 nucleotides read TGTGCCAGCAGCCCCCCCTCAGTCGGCTACACCTTC.

Comment on this clone: This sample also contains other DNA sequences that code for the same CDR3. J is TRBJ1-6 and V is TRBV19; D is undetermined. CDR3 length: 14 amino acids. The ends were cut back, 2 bases at V and 8 bases at J, with 10 bases in the middle. Per the germline V gene, CDR1 is LNHDA and CDR2 is SQIVND (reference sequence). The CDR3 protein is CASSIRGRDSPLHF. In DNA, the CDR3 is TGTGCCAGTAGTATACGAGGGCGGGATTCACCCCTCCACTTT.

The count of this clone is one. The chain carries TRBV6-5 and TRBJ2-6; D unresolved. The V end was cut by 0 bases, the J end by 0 bases, with 6 bases between. The CDR3 is 16 residues long. CDR1 MNHEY and CDR2 SVGAGI come from the germline V gene. The CDR3 region has the DNA TGTGCCAGCAGTTACTCCCGGTTCTCTGGGGCCAACGTCCTGACTTTC. As protein: CASSYSRFSGANVLTF.

The chain uses TRBV7-8 and TRBJ1-2, with a tentative D call TRBD1 (6 bases). This CDR3 has 15 residues. Trimming removed 2 bases from V and 7 bases from J, with 17 bases in between. Germline V gene data show CDR1 as SGHVS and CDR2 as FQNEAQ. CDR3 DNA sequence: TGTGCCAGCAGCTTACGTAACAGGGAGAGTAGTGGCTACACCTTC. Translating it yields CASSLRNRESSGYTF. Based on the CDR3 plus reference TRBV7-8 and TRBJ1-2, the full variable domain is GAGVSQSPRYKVAKRGQDVALRCDPISGHVSLFWYQQALGQGPEFLTYFQNEAQLDKSGLPSDRFFAERPEGSVSTLKIQRTQQEDSAVYLCASSLRNRESSGYTFGSGTRLTVV.

The rearrangement links TRBV6-4 to TRBJ1-3; 7 bases line up with TRBD1. Germline lookup yields CDR1 MRHNA and CDR2 SNTAGT. With V trimmed by 7 bases and J by 0 bases, 12 bases remained unmatched. The CDR3 runs 17 residues. CDR3 DNA: TGTGCCAGCACCCTCCCGACAGGGCGAAACTCTGGAAACACCATATATTTT. Translated, it gives CASTLPTGRNSGNTIYF.

V usage is TRBV11-3 and J usage is TRBJ2-2; 11 bases line up with TRBD2. Germline lookup yields CDR1 SGHNT and CDR2 YENEEA. V dropped 6 bases and J dropped 9; count of bases not matched to a gene: 9. The CDR3 runs 15 residues. The CDR3 loop reads CASRGELAGVRELFF. The CDR3 nucleotides read TGTGCCAGCAGAGGGGAACTAGCGGGAGTTAGGGAGCTGTTTTTT.

The J gene is TRBJ1-6, the V gene TRBV5-1; D gene uncertain. CDR1 SGHRS and CDR2 YFSETQ come from the germline V gene. This CDR3 is built from 13 residues. The ends were cut back, 0 bases at V and 10 bases at J, with 8 bases in the middle. The CDR3 DNA is TGCGCCAGCAGCTTGGCCGGCGGATCACCCCTCCACTTT. Translation: CASSLAGGSPLHF.

V is TRBV21-1 and J is TRBJ1-4; TRBD1, the table's D call, lacks a check against the DNA. TRBV21-1 corresponds to a pseudogene. The CDR3 extends over 16 amino acids. This CDR3 reads CASSTRQGTINEKLFF. In DNA, the CDR3 is TGTGCCAGCAGCACCCGACAGGGGACCATTAATGAAAAACTGTTTTTT.

The V gene is TRBV5-1, the J gene TRBJ2-2, with 8 bases matching TRBD1. The CDR3 length is 15 residues. Unmatched junction bases numbered 5, after V lost 4 bases and J lost 3 bases. CDR1 and CDR2 from the germline V gene are SGHRS and YFSETQ. The CDR3 DNA reads as TGCGCCAGCAGCGGGCAGGGGGCGGACACCGGGGAGCTGTTTTTT. Translated, it gives CASSGQGADTGELFF.

The chain has TRBV5-1 and TRBJ1-2; TRBD1 matches 9 bases. CDR1 SGHRS and CDR2 YFSETQ come from the germline V gene. V was pared by 0 bases and J by 4 bases, with 4 bases of the junction left unmatched. This CDR3 region has 15 residues. The CDR3 DNA sequence: TGCGCCAGCAGCTTGGACCCGGGACAGGGCTATGGCTACACCTTC. Its protein is CASSLDPGQGYGYTF.

J is TRBJ2-3 and V is TRBV10-1, with TRBD2 matching 11 bases. In germline, CDR1 is WNHNN, CDR2 SYGVQD (reference sequence). J was trimmed by 2 bases and V by 6 bases; bases with no gene match: 10. The CDR3 sequence is 17 residues long. This chain's CDR3 is CASSYTPGLADTDTQYF. CDR3 DNA sequence: TGCGCCAGCAGCTACACGCCGGGACTAGCGGACACAGATACGCAGTATTTT.

The gene calls are TRBV10-3 and TRBJ2-3, with 15 bases that match TRBD2. Germline V gene data show CDR1 as ENHRY and CDR2 as SYGVKD. V was clipped by 0 bases and J by 4 bases; unmatched bases: 8. This CDR3 has 19 amino acids. CDR3 residues: CAISESGGGTSGGPDTQYF. The CDR3 region has the DNA TGTGCCATCAGTGAGTCTGGAGGCGGGACTAGCGGGGGGCCAGATACGCAGTATTTT.

The chain recombines TRBV29-1 with TRBJ1-2; TRBD1 might be the D (5 bases). Between the trimmed V and J ends, which lost 7 bases and 4 bases, there was a span of 13 bases. Germline loops: CDR1 SQVTM, CDR2 ANQGSEA. The CDR3 has 12 amino acids. The CDR3 protein is CSGSPGGYGYTF. The CDR3 DNA follows: TGCAGCGGCTCCCCCGGGGGCTATGGCTACACCTTC.

The chain combines TRBV27 with TRBJ2-5; 13 nucleotides align to TRBD2. Trimming cost V 5 bases and J 8 bases; bases outside gene matches: 11. The germline gives CDR1 MNHEY, CDR2 SMNVEV (reference sequence). The CDR3 covers 16 residues. The CDR3 sequence: CASSAGLAGPLFTQYF. CDR3 nucleotide sequence: TGTGCCAGCAGTGCGGGACTAGCGGGGCCCCTATTCACCCAGTACTTC.

This clone was counted a single time. This sequence joins TRBV6-5 and TRBJ1-2; 8 bases agree with TRBD1. Trimming took 5 bases from V and 5 from J; bases not matched to a gene: 10. Germline values: CDR1 MNHEY, CDR2 SVGAGI. The CDR3 has 15 residues. CDR3 sequence reads: CASSTRGRGHYGYTF. DNA of the CDR3: TGTGCCAGCAGTACGAGGGGCAGGGGGCATTATGGCTACACCTTC.

This sequence joins TRBV3-1 (or the pseudogene TRBV3-2) and TRBJ2-1; the match to TRBD1 covers 7 bases. Germline V lookup: CDR1 LGHDT, CDR2 YNNKEL (reference sequence). This CDR3 is 15 amino acids long. With 4 bases clipped from V and 3 bases from J, the junction kept 6 bases outside the gene matches. The CDR3 bases are TGTGCCAGCAGCCTAGAACAGGGGAACTACAATGAGCAGTTCTTC. Protein: CASSLEQGNYNEQFF.

The chain recombines TRBV5-5 with TRBJ2-1, with D possibly matching TRBD1 (5 bases). This CDR3 is 15 amino acids long. Germline V CDR1 and CDR2: SGHKS, YYEKEE (reference sequence). V lost 2 bases and J lost 2, with 11 bases in between. The CDR3 sequence: CASSFLRGAYNEQFF. CDR3 DNA sequence: TGTGCCAGCAGCTTCCTAAGGGGCGCCTACAATGAGCAGTTCTTC.

The rearrangement uses TRBV10-1 and TRBJ2-1, with a weak D call TRBD1 (6 bases). Germline V CDR1 and CDR2: WNHNN, SYGVQD (reference sequence). Trimming pared 7 bases from V and 3 bases from J, leaving 10 bases between. The CDR3 covers 13 residues. CDR3 bases: TGCGCCAGCACCCAGGGGAACTACAATGAGCAGTTCTTC. As protein: CASTQGNYNEQFF.

The chain has TRBV29-1 and TRBJ2-3, with a tentative D call TRBD2 (6 bases). CDR1 is SQVTM, CDR2 ANQGSEA, per germline. The V and J ends lost 7 bases and 0 bases respectively, with 8 bases between them. The CDR3 covers 12 residues. The CDR3 loop reads CSGGGSTDTQYF. CDR3 in DNA: TGCAGCGGTGGGGGGAGCACAGATACGCAGTATTTT.